The sample holds many counts of the clone carrying this TCR beta chain. Its antigen is undetermined. Pregnancy or lactation, uncontrolled infections and other autoimmune diseases were grounds for excluding patients. PBMCs were isolated by Ficoll-Paque density gradient centrifugation, using about 9.5 ml of fresh peripheral blood as the starting material. This sample stems from a study of Graves' ophthalmopathy and Graves' hyperthyroidism. The trim removed 5 bases at V and 3 bases at J, leaving 7 bases unmatched. Germline V gene data show CDR1 as SGHAT and CDR2 as FQNNGV. The CDR3 has 15 residues. Notes on the study in general: Blood was where most expanded thyroid clonotypes above 0.001 frequency also turned up. The study's model predicted ophthalmopathy progression at 70.59% sensitivity and about 72% specificity.

RNA transcripts were the source from which TCR beta CDR3 regions were amplified. HTBI primers were used in a first-round RT-PCR, which preceded a second-round multiplex PCR. Via MiXCR, TCRdb re-called the multiplex PCR reads, giving one row per CDR3 protein. Of some 400,000 distinct CDR3 sequences in the sample, about 17% were seen once. This TCR came from a woman younger than 30 with Graves' ophthalmopathy. The chain employs TRBV11-2 and TRBJ2-7; 10 bases fit TRBD1. The sequencing sample was made of peripheral blood. Here the CDR3 reads CASSQGQGIYYEQYF. The DNA for the CDR3 is TGTGCCAGCAGCCAGGGACAGGGGATATACTACGAGCAGTACTTC.